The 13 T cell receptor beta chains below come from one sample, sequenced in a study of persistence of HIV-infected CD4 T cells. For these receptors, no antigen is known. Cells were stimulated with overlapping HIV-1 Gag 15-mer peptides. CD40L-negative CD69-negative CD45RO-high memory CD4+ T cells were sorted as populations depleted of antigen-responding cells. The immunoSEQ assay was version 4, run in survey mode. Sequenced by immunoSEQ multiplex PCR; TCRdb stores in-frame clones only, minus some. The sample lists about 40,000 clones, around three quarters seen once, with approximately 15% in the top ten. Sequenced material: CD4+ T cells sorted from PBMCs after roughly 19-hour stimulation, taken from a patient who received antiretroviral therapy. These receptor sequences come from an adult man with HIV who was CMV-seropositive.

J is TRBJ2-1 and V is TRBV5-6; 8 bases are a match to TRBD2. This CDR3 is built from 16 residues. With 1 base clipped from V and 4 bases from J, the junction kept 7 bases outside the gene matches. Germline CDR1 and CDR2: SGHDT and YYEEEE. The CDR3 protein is CASSLTSGAVYNEQFF. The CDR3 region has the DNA TGTGCCAGCAGCTTGACTAGCGGAGCCGTATACAATGAGCAGTTCTTC.

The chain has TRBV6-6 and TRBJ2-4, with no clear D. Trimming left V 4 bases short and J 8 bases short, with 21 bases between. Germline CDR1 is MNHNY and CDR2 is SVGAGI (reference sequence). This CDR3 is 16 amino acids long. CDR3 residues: CASSFFSWSNVDIQYF. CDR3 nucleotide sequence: TGTGCCAGCAGTTTTTTTAGCTGGAGTAATGTGGACATTCAGTACTTC.

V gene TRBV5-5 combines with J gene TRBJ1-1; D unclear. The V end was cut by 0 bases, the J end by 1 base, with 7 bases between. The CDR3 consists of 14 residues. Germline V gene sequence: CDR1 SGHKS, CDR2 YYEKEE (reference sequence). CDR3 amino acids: CASSLGGTNTEAFF. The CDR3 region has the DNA TGTGCCAGCAGCTTGGGGGGAACGAACACTGAAGCTTTCTTT.

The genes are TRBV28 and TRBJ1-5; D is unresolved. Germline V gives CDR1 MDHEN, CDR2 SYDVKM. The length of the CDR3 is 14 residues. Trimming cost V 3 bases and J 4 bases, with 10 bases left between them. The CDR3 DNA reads TGTGCCAGCAGTTTTGGGCCTTTGAATCAGCCCCAGCATTTT. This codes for CASSFGPLNQPQHF.

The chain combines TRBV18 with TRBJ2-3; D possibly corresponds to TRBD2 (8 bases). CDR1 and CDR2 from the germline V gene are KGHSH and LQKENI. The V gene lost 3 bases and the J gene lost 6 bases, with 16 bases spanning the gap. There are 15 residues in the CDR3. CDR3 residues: CASSPRTGGGDTQYF. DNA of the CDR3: TGTGCCAGCTCACCGAGGACAGGCGGGGGGGATACGCAGTATTTT.

CDR3 loop: CASSKGMVSSYNEQFF. In DNA form, the CDR3 reads TGTGCCAGCAGCAAAGGAATGGTATCCTCGTACAATGAGCAGTTCTTC. The chain recombines TRBV21-1 with TRBJ2-1. TRBV21-1 counts as a pseudogene. The CDR3 is 16 residues long.

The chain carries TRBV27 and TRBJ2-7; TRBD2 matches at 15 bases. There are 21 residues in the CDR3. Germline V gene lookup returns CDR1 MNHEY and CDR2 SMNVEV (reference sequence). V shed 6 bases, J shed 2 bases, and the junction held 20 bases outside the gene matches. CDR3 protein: CASSHSLPGLAGGRGTYEQYF. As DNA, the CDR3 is TGTGCCAGCAGCCATAGTCTACCGGGACTAGCGGGGGGTCGGGGAACCTACGAGCAGTACTTC.

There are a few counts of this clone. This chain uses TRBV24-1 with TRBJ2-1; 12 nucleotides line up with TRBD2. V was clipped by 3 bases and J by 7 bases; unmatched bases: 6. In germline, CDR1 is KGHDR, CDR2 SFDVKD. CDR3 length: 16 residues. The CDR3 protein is CATSDPTSGRLNEQFF. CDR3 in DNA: TGTGCCACCAGTGATCCAACTAGCGGGAGGTTAAATGAGCAGTTCTTC.

The CDR3 nucleotides are TGTGCCAGTAGCCTTGGAGCCTACGAGCAGTACTTC. This codes for CASSLGAYEQYF. This chain connects TRBV25-1 to TRBJ2-7; no definite D call. Per the germline V gene, CDR1 is MGHDK and CDR2 is SYGVNS. The CDR3 extends over 12 amino acids. The ends were cut back, 9 bases at V and 2 bases at J, with 11 bases in the middle.

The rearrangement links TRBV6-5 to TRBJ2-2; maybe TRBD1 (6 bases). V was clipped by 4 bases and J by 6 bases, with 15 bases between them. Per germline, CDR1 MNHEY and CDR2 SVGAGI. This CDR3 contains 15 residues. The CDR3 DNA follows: TGTGCCAGCAGTTTAACAGGGATAGGTGCCGGGGAGCTGTTTTTT. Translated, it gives CASSLTGIGAGELFF.

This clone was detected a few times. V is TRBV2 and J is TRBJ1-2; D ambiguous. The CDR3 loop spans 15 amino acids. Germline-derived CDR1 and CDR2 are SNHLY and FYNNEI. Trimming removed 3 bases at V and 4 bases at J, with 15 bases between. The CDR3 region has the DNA TGTGCCAGCAGTGAGTGGGCATCTCCGGGCTATGGCTACACCTTC. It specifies CASSEWASPGYGYTF.

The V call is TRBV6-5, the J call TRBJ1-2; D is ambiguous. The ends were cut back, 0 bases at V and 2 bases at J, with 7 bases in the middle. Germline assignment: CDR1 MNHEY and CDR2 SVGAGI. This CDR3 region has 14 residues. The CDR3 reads CASSYSGGNYGYTF. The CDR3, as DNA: TGTGCCAGCAGTTACTCAGGAGGGAACTATGGCTACACCTTC.

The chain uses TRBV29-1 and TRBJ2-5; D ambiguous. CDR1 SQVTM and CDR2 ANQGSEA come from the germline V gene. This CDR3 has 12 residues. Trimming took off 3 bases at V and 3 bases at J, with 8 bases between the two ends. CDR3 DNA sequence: TGCAGCGTTGAGCACTTCGAAGAGACCCAGTACTTC. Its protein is CSVEHFEETQYF.